This T cell receptor (beta chain) was observed in a study of T-cell memory formation after mild COVID-19. About the research overall: Largely, TCR clusters stayed within a single donor. Study-wide results and limits: Several responding clones turned up in pre-infection memory, indicating that cross-reactive memory may have taken part. Clones that contracted from day 15 to 85 were balanced CD4/CD8, while later expanders leaned CD4+.

Comments on this clonotype: Its antigen is currently unknown.

It was 5'RACE with constant-segment primers that produced the TCR alpha and TCR beta cDNA libraries, which carried sample barcodes and UMIs. TCRdb called the 5' RACE reads again in MiXCR, with one record for every CDR3 protein. The sample has just over 150,000 distinct CDR3 sequences; 31% are singletons. CDR3 length equals 14 residues. Trimming took 6 bases from V and 8 from J; bases not matched to a gene: 10. CDR1 is SQVTM and CDR2 is ANQGSEA in the germline V gene. The TCR was taken from an adult woman who had mild COVID-19 (a few samples of this study predate the infection). Cell type and time point are not known. The genes are TRBV29-1 and TRBJ2-1, with 10 bases identical to TRBD1. The source material was PBMCs or a T cell subset sorted from them (not recorded which). The DNA of the CDR3 is TGCAGCGTCGAGGGGGACAGGGGTTATCATGAGCAGTTCTTC. Translation: CSVEGDRGYHEQFF.